Each of the 20 T cell receptor beta chains below was sequenced from the same sample in a study of T cell responses to AZD1222 COVID-19 vaccine. TCRdb's table, derived via immunoSEQ multiplex PCR, lists solely in-frame clones and lacks some. The profile shows roughly 100,000 clones, 75% to 90% of them singletons. Sequenced material: peripheral blood, taken on day 0 of AZD1222 vaccination. These TCRs come from an adult in good health.

This clone occurred once. The chain recombines TRBV28 with TRBJ2-7; D gene ambiguous. The ends were cut back, 7 bases at V and 3 bases at J, with 7 bases in the middle. Germline lookup yields CDR1 MDHEN and CDR2 SYDVKM. The CDR3 sequence is 11 residues long. The CDR3, as DNA: TGTGCCAGCAATAGTAACTACGAGCAGTACTTC. Its translation: CASNSNYEQYF.

This clone was seen only once. The CDR3 DNA is TGTGCCAGCAGCGTAGAAGTGGGAGGGCCCTTTGGCACAGATACGCAGTATTTT. Its translation: CASSVEVGGPFGTDTQYF. The V call is TRBV9, the J call TRBJ2-3; 7 bases line up with TRBD2. Germline CDR1 and CDR2: SGDLS and YYNGEE. This CDR3 spans 18 amino acids. Trimming at V came to 0 bases and at J to 1 base, leaving 11 bases not matched to a gene.

The chain links TRBV11-2 to TRBJ2-1; D gene uncertain. With 5 bases removed from V and 8 bases from J, the gap between germline ends came to 13 bases. The CDR3 loop spans 13 amino acids. Germline lookup yields CDR1 SGHAT and CDR2 FQNNGV. CDR3 DNA: TGTGCCAGCAGCGGCCCTGGGCGGTATGAGCAGTTCTTC. Translating gives CASSGPGRYEQFF.

The chain links TRBV18 to TRBJ2-1; TRBD2 agrees at 8 bases. The J segment lost 10 bases and the V segment lost 0 bases, leaving 11 bases of the junction unmatched. CDR1 KGHSH and CDR2 LQKENI come from the germline V gene. This CDR3 region has 16 residues. CDR3 region: CASSPPTGTSEKEQFF. The CDR3 DNA reads as TGTGCCAGCTCACCACCGACCGGGACTAGTGAAAAGGAGCAGTTCTTC. Drawing the rest from reference TRBV18 and TRBJ2-1, the complete variable domain is NAGVMQNPRHLVRRRGQEARLRCSPMKGHSHVYWYRQLPEEGLKFMVYLQKENIIDESGMPKERFSAEFPKEGPSILRIQQVVRGDSAAYFCASSPPTGTSEKEQFFGPGTRLTVL.

The chain recombines TRBV4-3 with TRBJ2-3; the D is unclear. This CDR3 is 14 amino acids long. V lost 5 bases and J lost 2, with 11 bases in between. CDR1 LGHNA and CDR2 YSLEER come from the germline V gene. The DNA for the CDR3 is TGCGCCAGCAGCAAATGGGGAAACACAGATACGCAGTATTTT. Translated, it gives CASSKWGNTDTQYF.

V is TRBV6-5 and J is TRBJ2-2, with D possibly matching TRBD1 (7 bases). This CDR3 contains 15 residues. Germline V gives CDR1 MNHEY, CDR2 SVGAGI. V gave up 2 bases and J gave up 5 bases, with 12 bases separating them. DNA of the CDR3: TGTGCCAGCAGTTACGGAGGGGGCATTACCGGGGAGCTGTTTTTT. Amino acid sequence: CASSYGGGITGELFF.

The chain joins TRBV5-1 to TRBJ1-4, with unresolved D. CDR1 and CDR2 (germline): SGHRS, YFSETQ. The CDR3 length is 14 residues. V was pared by 1 base and J by 5 bases, with 9 bases between. The CDR3 here is CASSLSVPNEKLFF. CDR3 in DNA: TGCGCCAGCAGCTTGTCGGTACCAAATGAAAAACTGTTTTTT.

The J gene is TRBJ1-3, the V gene TRBV6-1; D is unresolved. The CDR3 loop spans 17 amino acids. Trimming removed 4 bases at V and 1 base at J, with 17 bases between. From germline, CDR1 is MNHNS and CDR2 SASEGT. The CDR3 loop is CASSALVGEKSGNTIYF. The DNA of the CDR3 is TGTGCCAGCAGTGCCTTGGTGGGTGAGAAGTCTGGAAACACCATATATTTT.

The chain recombines TRBV5-8 with TRBJ1-5; D not resolved. Germline CDR1 SGHTS, CDR2 YDEGEE. The CDR3 totals 16 residues. V gave up 0 bases and J gave up 2 bases, with 12 bases separating them. This CDR3 reads CASSLASGSGNQPQHF. The CDR3 coding sequence is TGTGCCAGCAGCTTGGCCTCGGGCTCTGGCAATCAGCCCCAGCATTTT.

The chain combines TRBV6-5 with TRBJ1-2; 8 positions agree with TRBD1. V shed 0 bases and J 7 bases; nucleotides not matched to a gene: 1. Germline V CDR1 and CDR2: MNHEY, SVGAGI. The CDR3 covers 13 residues. The CDR3 loop reads CASSYSGQGGYTF. The CDR3 DNA reads as TGTGCCAGCAGTTACTCAGGACAGGGTGGCTACACCTTC.

The chain recombines TRBV5-1 with TRBJ2-7; D possibly uses TRBD1 or TRBD2 (5 bases each). V was shortened by 4 bases and J by 3 bases, with 11 bases between the two germline ends. Looked up from germline, CDR1 is SGHRS and CDR2 is YFSETQ. CDR3 length: 13 residues. CDR3 in amino acids: CASSAGTNYEQYF. In nucleotides, the CDR3 is TGCGCCAGCAGCGCCGGGACCAACTACGAGCAGTACTTC.

The chain carries TRBV19 and TRBJ2-7; 16 bases map to TRBD2. Germline V gene data show CDR1 as LNHDA and CDR2 as SQIVND (reference sequence). The CDR3 is 17 amino acids. V was pared by 8 bases and J by 4 bases, with 11 bases of the junction left unmatched. As DNA, the CDR3 is TGTGCCAGTTCCCGCGGGACTAGCGGGAGGGAAGGATACGAGCAGTACTTC. It encodes CASSRGTSGREGYEQYF. Looking up the rest from reference TRBV19 and TRBJ2-7 gives the full variable domain: DGGITQSPKYLFRKEGQNVTLSCEQNLNHDAMYWYRQDPGQGLRLIYYSQIVNDFQKGDIAEGYSVSREKKESFPLTVTSAQKNPTAFYLCASSRGTSGREGYEQYFGPGTRLTVT.

The chain is built from TRBV3-1 (or the pseudogene TRBV3-2) and TRBJ1-4, with TRBD1 matching over 7 bases. With 4 bases clipped from V and 13 bases from J, the junction kept 3 bases outside the gene matches. The CDR3 covers 11 residues. From germline, CDR1 is LGHDT and CDR2 YNNKEL (reference sequence). CDR3 DNA sequence: TGTGCCAGCAGCCGACAGGGTCCACTGTTTTTT. Encoded protein: CASSRQGPLFF.

This chain joins TRBV12-3 or TRBV12-4 and TRBJ2-1; TRBD1 aligns across 7 bases. With 10 bases clipped from V and 7 bases from J, the junction kept 7 bases outside the gene matches. CDR3 size: 12 residues. CDR3 region: CATYRGRNEQFF. The DNA of the CDR3 is TGTGCCACGTACAGGGGAAGGAATGAGCAGTTCTTC.

V gene TRBV5-1 combines with J gene TRBJ1-1; D is uncertain. The CDR3 has 12 amino acids. Germline CDR1 SGHRS, CDR2 YFSETQ. The V end lost 7 bases, the J end lost 0 bases, and 7 bases lay between the germline ends. CDR3 in DNA: TGCGCCAGCCTAAGATTGAACACTGAAGCTTTCTTT. It specifies CASLRLNTEAFF.

The chain has TRBV4-1 and TRBJ1-3; tentative D call: TRBD1 (6 bases). The germline V gene has CDR1 MGHRA and CDR2 YSYEKL. The CDR3 consists of 17 residues. Trimming shortened V by 0 bases and J by 0 bases, and 12 bases separated the two germline ends. The CDR3 nucleotides read TGCGCCAGCAGCCAAGAAGGGGGTGGAGTCTCTGGAAACACCATATATTTT. Its translation: CASSQEGGGVSGNTIYF.

The V call is TRBV6-2 or TRBV6-3, the J call TRBJ1-1; D gene uncertain. The CDR3 length is 12 residues. Germline loops: CDR1 MNHEY, CDR2 SVGEGT. V dropped 5 bases and J dropped 1 base, with 5 bases sitting between them. Written as DNA, the CDR3 is TGTGCCAGCAGTCCACGGAACACTGAAGCTTTCTTT. Its protein is CASSPRNTEAFF.

In its sample, this clone was seen a few times. This chain connects TRBV7-3 to TRBJ1-1, with D unclear. V was pared by 5 bases and J by 3 bases, with 10 bases between. The CDR3 sequence is 13 residues long. Germline V lookup: CDR1 SGHTA, CDR2 FQGTGA. For the CDR3, the DNA is TGTGCCAGCAGCCCCGGCGGGGACACTGAAGCTTTCTTT. Its translation: CASSPGGDTEAFF.

The chain has TRBV7-2 and TRBJ2-1; D is uncertain. CDR1 and CDR2 (germline): SGHTA, FQGNSA. The V end was cut by 2 bases, the J end by 2 bases, with 13 bases between. The CDR3 totals 16 residues. The CDR3: CASSLYEERPYNEQFF. The DNA of the CDR3 is TGTGCCAGCAGCTTATATGAAGAGCGCCCCTACAATGAGCAGTTCTTC.

The chain is built from TRBV24-1 and TRBJ1-5; maybe TRBD1 (6 bases). This CDR3 is 15 amino acids long. Between the trimmed V and J ends, which lost 9 bases and 1 base, there was a span of 15 bases. Germline V gene lookup returns CDR1 KGHDR and CDR2 SFDVKD. CDR3 bases: TGTGCCACCGCTCAGGGGAGGGTGAGCAATCAGCCCCAGCATTTT. Translated, it gives CATAQGRVSNQPQHF.